This T cell receptor beta chain was profiled in a study of T cell responses to AZD1222 COVID-19 vaccine. The CDR3 consists of 13 residues. J lost 7 bases, V lost 4 bases, and 4 bases had no gene match. Germline CDR1 reads LGHNT; CDR2 reads FRNRAP. A note on this clone: Its antigen is not known.

Regarding the study as a whole: In all cases, repertoires were sampled only after the peak T cell response. Clonal diversity may have been underestimated in mostly white British donors. Baseline serology detected seropositivity in only six AZD1222 recipients.

The table came from immunoSEQ multiplex PCR; TCRdb's copy has only in-frame clones and leaves some out. The repertoire holds 180,000 or so clones, with roughly 90% as singletons. Sequences were derived from peripheral blood, sampled 28 days after the second AZD1222 dose. The clonotype was recovered from an adult who received the AZD1222 COVID-19 vaccine. V gene TRBV12-5 combines with J gene TRBJ2-1, with 7 positions matching TRBD1. CDR3 nucleotide sequence: TGTGCTAGTGGTTGGTGGGACAGTAATGAGCAGTTCTTC. It translates to CASGWWDSNEQFF.